These T cell receptor beta chains were read from a single sample in a study of T cell responses to AZD1222 COVID-19 vaccine. This table comes from immunoSEQ multiplex PCR, and its TCRdb copy is limited to in-frame clones, with some not included. Among around 270,000 clones listed, about 94% were seen once. The starting material was peripheral blood, obtained 28 days after the second AZD1222 dose. These receptors came from an adult who received the AZD1222 COVID-19 vaccine. The CDR3 runs from the conserved cysteine through the conserved F or W. The D gene is left open where the match is weak. Only part of the rows carry a size: once, few, many, or a class if the clone is expanded.

v_gene	abundance	d_gene	j_gene	len	CDR3aa	CDR3nt
TRBV4-1	NA	NA	TRBJ1-4	15	CASSQSGRGLEKLFF	TGCGCCAGCAGCCAGTCAGGACGGGGTTTAGAAAAACTGTTTTTT
TRBV7-8	NA	NA	TRBJ1-6	15	CASSLVRLLNSPLHF	TGTGCCAGCAGCTTAGTTCGACTCTTGAATTCACCCCTCCACTTT
TRBV7-2	NA	NA	TRBJ2-1	16	CASSLRSGRSYNEQFF	TGTGCCAGCAGCTTAAGATCGGGGCGGTCCTACAATGAGCAGTTCTTC
TRBV3-1/TRBV3-2	NA	TRBD2	TRBJ2-5	15	CASSRPSGETETQYF	TGTGCCAGCAGCCGGCCTAGCGGAGAGACAGAGACCCAGTACTTC
TRBV28	NA	TRBD2	TRBJ2-2	17	CASSTYSGRAATGELFF	TGTGCCAGCAGTACCTATAGCGGGAGGGCCGCCACCGGGGAGCTGTTTTTT
TRBV24-1	NA	NA	TRBJ2-1	15	CATSDLQTGINEQFF	TGTGCCACCAGTGATTTGCAAACAGGGATCAATGAGCAGTTCTTC
TRBV28	NA	NA	TRBJ1-5	15	CASRAGTGKNQPQHF	TGTGCCAGCAGGGCCGGGACTGGCAAAAATCAGCCCCAGCATTTT
TRBV5-1	NA	TRBD2	TRBJ2-1	17	CASSLGLLAGMNNEQFF	TGCGCCAGCAGCTTGGGCCTTCTAGCGGGAATGAACAATGAGCAGTTCTTC
TRBV10-2	NA	TRBD2	TRBJ2-1	14	CASRPSGRDYEQFF	TGCGCCAGCAGGCCTAGCGGGAGGGACTATGAGCAGTTCTTC
TRBV12-3/TRBV12-4	NA	NA	TRBJ1-3	13	CASRPGSGNTIYF	TGTGCCAGCAGACCCGGCTCTGGAAACACCATATATTTT
TRBV9	NA	NA	TRBJ2-3	16	CASSVGGRSSTDTQYF	TGTGCCAGCAGCGTAGGAGGCAGGTCAAGCACAGATACGCAGTATTTT
TRBV13	NA	TRBD2	TRBJ2-1	15	CASSLSGLPDNEQFF	TGTGCCAGCAGCTTGTCGGGACTACCAGACAATGAGCAGTTCTTC
TRBV30	NA	NA	TRBJ1-3	13	CAWSRSSGNTIYF	TGTGCCTGGAGTCGGAGCTCTGGAAACACCATATATTTT
TRBV5-5	NA	NA	TRBJ1-2	15	CASSLERDPYYGYTF	TGTGCCAGCAGCTTGGAGCGGGACCCGTACTATGGCTACACCTTC
TRBV11-2	once	NA	TRBJ2-5	15	CASSLTRTKQETQYF	TGTGCCAGCAGCTTAACTAGGACGAAACAAGAGACCCAGTACTTC
TRBV14	NA	NA	TRBJ2-5	15	CASSQHRGQPGDQYF	TGTGCCAGCAGCCAACACCGTGGCCAGCCGGGGGACCAGTACTTC
TRBV7-6	NA	NA	TRBJ1-1	13	CASSLGQNTEAFF	TGTGCCAGCAGCTTAGGACAGAACACTGAAGCTTTCTTT
TRBV9	NA	TRBD1	TRBJ1-2	15	CASSPRTGRDYGYTF	TGTGCCAGCAGCCCCCGGACAGGGAGGGACTATGGCTACACCTTC
TRBV21-1	NA	NA	TRBJ2-7	10	CASSKVEQYF	TGTGCCAGCAGCAAAGTTGAGCAGTACTTC
TRBV12-3/TRBV12-4	NA	NA	TRBJ2-7	11	CASSDSYEQYF	TGTGCCAGCAGTGACTCCTACGAGCAGTACTTC
TRBV15	NA	NA	TRBJ2-6	17	CATSRGGLGAGANVLTF	TGTGCCACCAGCAGGGGGGGCCTCGGCGCCGGGGCCAACGTCCTGACTTTC
TRBV2	NA	NA	TRBJ1-2	12	CASSEDGYGYTF	TGTGCCAGCAGTGAGGACGGGTATGGCTACACCTTC
TRBV27	NA	NA	TRBJ1-5	13	CASSWDSNQPQHF	TGTGCCAGCAGTTGGGATAGCAATCAGCCCCAGCATTTT
TRBV13	NA	NA	TRBJ1-2	14	CASSLGTVNYGYTF	TGTGCCAGCAGCTTAGGGACAGTGAACTATGGCTACACCTTC
TRBV5-1	NA	TRBD1	TRBJ1-2	13	CASSLGTGNGYTF	TGCGCCAGCAGCTTGGGGACAGGGAATGGCTACACCTTC
TRBV27	NA	TRBD2	TRBJ2-5	14	CASSPRGVGETQYF	TGTGCCAGCAGTCCCCGGGGGGTAGGAGAGACCCAGTACTTC
TRBV28	once	NA	TRBJ2-7	15	CASSPVSELGGEQYF	TGTGCCAGCAGCCCGGTATCCGAGCTGGGCGGCGAGCAGTACTTC
TRBV7-2	NA	TRBD2	TRBJ2-1	15	CASSPSSGRANEQFF	TGTGCCAGCAGCCCGTCTAGCGGGAGGGCCAATGAGCAGTTCTTC
TRBV6-6	once	NA	TRBJ1-4	16	CASSYPGGGTNEKLFF	TGTGCCAGCAGTTACCCGGGGGGGGGAACTAATGAAAAACTGTTTTTT
TRBV29-1	NA	NA	TRBJ2-1	14	CSVAAGFQGGEQFF	TGCAGCGTGGCCGCCGGGTTCCAAGGGGGTGAGCAGTTCTTC
TRBV12-3/TRBV12-4	NA	NA	TRBJ2-5	12	CASSLGGTTQYF	TGTGCCAGCAGTTTAGGAGGGACGACCCAGTACTTC
TRBV6-5	NA	TRBD1	TRBJ2-7	14	CASTLTGNSYEQYF	TGTGCCAGCACCCTGACAGGGAATTCCTACGAGCAGTACTTC
TRBV9	NA	NA	TRBJ1-1	13	CASSRTVNTEAFF	TGTGCCAGCAGCCGGACGGTTAACACTGAAGCTTTCTTT
TRBV13	NA	TRBD2	TRBJ2-5	15	CASSRQLAGPWAQYF	TGTGCCAGCAGCCGACAGCTAGCGGGGCCTTGGGCCCAGTACTTC
TRBV28	NA	NA	TRBJ2-3	16	CASRDRKGGSTDTQYF	TGTGCCAGCAGGGACCGGAAGGGCGGGAGCACAGATACGCAGTATTTT
TRBV6-5	NA	NA	TRBJ1-2	12	CASSYADRPYTF	TGTGCCAGCAGTTACGCAGACAGGCCCTACACCTTC
TRBV5-6	NA	NA	TRBJ1-5	17	CASSLAGRQIPNQPQHF	TGTGCCAGCAGCTTGGCCGGACGCCAGATTCCCAATCAGCCCCAGCATTTT
TRBV28	NA	TRBD1	TRBJ1-2	16	CASSPITGTGASGYTF	TGTGCCAGCAGTCCGATCACCGGGACAGGGGCAAGTGGCTACACCTTC
TRBV5-4	NA	NA	TRBJ2-3	12	CASSWWGDTQYF	TGTGCCAGCAGCTGGTGGGGGGATACGCAGTATTTT
TRBV28	NA	NA	TRBJ1-6	15	CASSATTSDNSPLHF	TGTGCCAGCAGTGCAACGACGTCGGATAATTCACCCCTCCACTTT